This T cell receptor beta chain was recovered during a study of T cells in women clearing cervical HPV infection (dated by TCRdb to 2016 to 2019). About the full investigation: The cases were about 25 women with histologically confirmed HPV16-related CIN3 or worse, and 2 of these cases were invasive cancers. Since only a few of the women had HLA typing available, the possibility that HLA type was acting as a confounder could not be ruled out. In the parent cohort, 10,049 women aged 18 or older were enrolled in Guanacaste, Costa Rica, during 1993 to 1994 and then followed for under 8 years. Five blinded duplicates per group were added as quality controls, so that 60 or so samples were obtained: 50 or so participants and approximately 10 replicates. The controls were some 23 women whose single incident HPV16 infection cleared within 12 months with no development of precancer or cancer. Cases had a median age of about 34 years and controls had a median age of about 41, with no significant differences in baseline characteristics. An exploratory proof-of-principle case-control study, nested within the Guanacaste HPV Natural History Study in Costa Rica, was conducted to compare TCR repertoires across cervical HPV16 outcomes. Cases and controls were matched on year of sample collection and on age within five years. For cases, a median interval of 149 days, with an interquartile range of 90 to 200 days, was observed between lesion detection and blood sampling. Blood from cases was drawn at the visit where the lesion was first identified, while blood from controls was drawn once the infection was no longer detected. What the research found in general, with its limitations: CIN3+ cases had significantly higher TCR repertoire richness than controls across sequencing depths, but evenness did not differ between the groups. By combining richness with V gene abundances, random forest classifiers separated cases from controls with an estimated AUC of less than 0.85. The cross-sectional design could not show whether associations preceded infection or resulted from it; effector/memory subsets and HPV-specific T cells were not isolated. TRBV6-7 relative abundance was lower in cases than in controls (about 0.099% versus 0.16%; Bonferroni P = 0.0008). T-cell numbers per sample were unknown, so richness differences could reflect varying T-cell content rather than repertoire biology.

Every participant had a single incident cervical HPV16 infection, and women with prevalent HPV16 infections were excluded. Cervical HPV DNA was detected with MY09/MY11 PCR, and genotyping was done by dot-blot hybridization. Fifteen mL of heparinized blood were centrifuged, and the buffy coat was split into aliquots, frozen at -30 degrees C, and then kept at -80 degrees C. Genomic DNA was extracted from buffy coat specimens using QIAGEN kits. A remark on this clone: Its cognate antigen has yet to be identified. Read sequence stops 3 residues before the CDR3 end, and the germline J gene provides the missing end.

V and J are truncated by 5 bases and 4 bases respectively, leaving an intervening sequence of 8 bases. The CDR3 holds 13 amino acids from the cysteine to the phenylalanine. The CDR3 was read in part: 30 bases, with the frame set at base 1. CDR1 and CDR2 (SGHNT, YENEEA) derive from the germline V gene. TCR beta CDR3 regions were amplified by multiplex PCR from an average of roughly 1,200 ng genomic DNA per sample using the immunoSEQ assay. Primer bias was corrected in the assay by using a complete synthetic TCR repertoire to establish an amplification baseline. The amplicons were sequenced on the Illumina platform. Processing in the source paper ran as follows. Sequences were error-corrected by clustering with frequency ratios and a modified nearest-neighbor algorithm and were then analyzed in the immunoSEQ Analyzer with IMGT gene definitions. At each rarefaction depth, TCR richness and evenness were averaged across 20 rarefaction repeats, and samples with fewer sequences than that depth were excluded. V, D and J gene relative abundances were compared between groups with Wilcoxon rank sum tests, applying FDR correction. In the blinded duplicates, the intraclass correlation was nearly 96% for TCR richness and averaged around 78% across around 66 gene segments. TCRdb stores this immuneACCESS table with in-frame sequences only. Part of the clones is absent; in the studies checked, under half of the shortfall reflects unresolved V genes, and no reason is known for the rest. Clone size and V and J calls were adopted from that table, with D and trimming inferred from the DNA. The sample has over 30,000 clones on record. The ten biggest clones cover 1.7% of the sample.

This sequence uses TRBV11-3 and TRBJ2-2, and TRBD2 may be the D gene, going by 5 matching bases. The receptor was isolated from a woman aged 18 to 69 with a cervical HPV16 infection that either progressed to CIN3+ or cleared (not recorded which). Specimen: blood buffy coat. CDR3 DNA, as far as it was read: TGTGCCAGCAGCCAGGACTTCACCGGGGAG. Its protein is CASSQDFTGE. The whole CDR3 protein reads CASSQDFTGELFF. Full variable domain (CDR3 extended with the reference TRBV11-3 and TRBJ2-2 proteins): EAGVVQSPRYKIIEKKQPVAFWCNPISGHNTLYWYLQNLGQGPELLIRYENEEAVDDSQLPKDRFSAERLKGVDSTLKIQPAELGDSAVYLCASSQDFTGELFFGEGSRLTVL.